The clone carrying this TCR beta chain was detected many times. Its antigen remains unidentified. Template material for amplifying TCR beta CDR3 regions consisted of RNA transcripts. First-round RT-PCR of the TCR CDR3 relied on the HTBI primer set. TCRdb redid the calling of the multiplex PCR reads with MiXCR, one entry per CDR3 protein. Among about 360,000 distinct CDR3 sequences listed, less than 15% were seen once. This record comes from a study of T cells in Graves' hyperthyroidism and ophthalmopathy. Patients counted as stable if ophthalmopathy did not develop within 18 months. Study findings and constraints: The model identified upcoming ophthalmopathy a median around 6 months ahead of onset. Most thyroid clonotypes with frequency above 0.001 were detected in blood.

This CDR3 has 15 amino acids. Germline loops: CDR1 SGHTS, CDR2 YDEGEE. J was trimmed by 2 bases and V by 4 bases; bases with no gene match: 6. The receptor comes from a woman younger than 35 with Graves' hyperthyroidism. This chain links TRBV5-8 with TRBJ2-3, with 8 bases aligning to TRBD1. The sample taken for sequencing was blood. The CDR3 region has the DNA TGTGCCAGCAGCAAGACAGGGGACCCCACAGATACGCAGTATTTT. Its protein product is CASSKTGDPTDTQYF.